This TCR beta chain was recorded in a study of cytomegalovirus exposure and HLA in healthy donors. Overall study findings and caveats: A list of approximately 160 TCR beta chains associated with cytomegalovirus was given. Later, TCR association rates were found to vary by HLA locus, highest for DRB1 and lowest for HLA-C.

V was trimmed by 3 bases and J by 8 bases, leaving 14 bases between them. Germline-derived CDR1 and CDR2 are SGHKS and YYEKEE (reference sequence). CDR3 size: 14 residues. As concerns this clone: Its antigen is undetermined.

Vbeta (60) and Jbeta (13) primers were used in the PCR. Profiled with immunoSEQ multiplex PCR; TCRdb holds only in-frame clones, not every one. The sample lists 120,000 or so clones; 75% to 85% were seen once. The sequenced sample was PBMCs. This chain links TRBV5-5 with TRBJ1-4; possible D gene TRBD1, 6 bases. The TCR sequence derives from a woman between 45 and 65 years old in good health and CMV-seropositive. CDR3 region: CASSSTGLREKLFF. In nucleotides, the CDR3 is TGTGCCAGCAGCTCCACAGGGCTGAGGGAAAAACTGTTTTTT.